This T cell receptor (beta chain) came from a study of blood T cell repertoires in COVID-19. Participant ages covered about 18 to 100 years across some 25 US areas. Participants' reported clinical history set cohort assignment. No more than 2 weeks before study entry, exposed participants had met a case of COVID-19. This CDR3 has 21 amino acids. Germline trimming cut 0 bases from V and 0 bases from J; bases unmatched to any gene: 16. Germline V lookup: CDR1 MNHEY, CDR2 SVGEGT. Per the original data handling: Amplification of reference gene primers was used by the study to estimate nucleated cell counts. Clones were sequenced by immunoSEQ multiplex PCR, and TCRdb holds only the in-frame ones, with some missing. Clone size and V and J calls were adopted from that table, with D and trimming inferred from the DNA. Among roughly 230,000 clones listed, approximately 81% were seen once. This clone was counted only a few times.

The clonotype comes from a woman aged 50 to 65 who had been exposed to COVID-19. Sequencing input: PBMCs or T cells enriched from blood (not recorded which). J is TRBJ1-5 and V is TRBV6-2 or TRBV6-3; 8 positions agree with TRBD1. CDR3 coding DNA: TGTGCCAGCAGTTACTCGCCATTTGGGACAGGACAAATTTATAGCAATCAGCCCCAGCATTTT. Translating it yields CASSYSPFGTGQIYSNQPQHF.